The 6 T cell receptor beta chains listed next were all sequenced from one sample in a study of cytomegalovirus exposure and HLA in healthy donors. The primer mix had 60 Vbeta and 13 Jbeta primers. Method: immunoSEQ multiplex PCR; TCRdb's copy keeps in-frame clones and lacks some. The sample includes roughly 120,000 clones, 80% of them seen just once. Source material: PBMCs. The origin of the receptors is a male donor in good health and CMV-seronegative.

Remarks on this clone: A junction boundary mismatches the germline segment, possibly from a read error. The V and J genes are TRBV7-9 and TRBJ2-7; D is unclear. Germline loops: CDR1 SEHNR, CDR2 FQNEAQ (reference sequence). The CDR3 has 12 residues. The CDR3 is CASSLAFVSFNF. The CDR3 nucleotides read TGTGCCAGCAGCTTAGCATTTGTCAGTTTTAACTTC.

Here the CDR3 DNA reads TGTGCCCAACACTTAAAAGGACAGGGCACCGGGGAGCTGTTTTTT. Amino acids: CAQHLKGQGTGELFF. This chain joins TRBV30 and TRBJ2-2; the match to TRBD1 covers 8 bases. After removal of 8 bases from V and 4 bases from J, the junction contained 12 bases not matched to a gene. The germline CDR1 and CDR2 sequences are GTSNPN and SVGIG (reference sequence). The CDR3 loop spans 15 amino acids.

The J gene is TRBJ1-1, the V gene TRBV5-1; 9 bases align to TRBD1. This CDR3 is built from 14 residues. J gave up 5 bases and V 3 bases, and 5 bases lay outside the gene matches. Germline CDR1 reads SGHRS; CDR2 reads YFSETQ. For the CDR3, the DNA is TGCGCCAGCAGCTATGACAGGGGGAGTACTGAAGCTTTCTTT. This translates into CASSYDRGSTEAFF.

This sequence joins TRBV6-5 and TRBJ1-1; TRBD1 is a possible D gene (5 bases). Germline V gene data show CDR1 as MNHEY and CDR2 as SVGAGI. Trimming took 5 bases from V and 1 from J, leaving 11 bases between them. The CDR3 has 14 residues. CDR3 bases: TGTGCCAGCAGTGTACCGACAGAGAACACTGAAGCTTTCTTT. This sequence encodes CASSVPTENTEAFF.

This chain links TRBV19 with TRBJ2-1; tentatively, D is TRBD2 (6 bases). V was cut by 10 bases and J by 0 bases, with 28 bases left in between. Germline V lookup: CDR1 LNHDA, CDR2 SQIVND (reference sequence). The CDR3 has 19 residues. The CDR3: CATRSGRDSQISSYNEQFF. In DNA form, the CDR3 reads TGTGCCACCCGAAGTGGCAGGGACTCGCAAATAAGCTCCTACAATGAGCAGTTCTTC.

The chain uses TRBV29-1 and TRBJ1-1; the match to TRBD1 covers 9 bases. V trimming: 4 bases; J trimming: 1 base; junction bases outside the gene matches: 4. CDR1 SQVTM and CDR2 ANQGSEA come from the germline V gene. The CDR3 has 14 amino acids. The CDR3 loop is CSVGGQGWNTEAFF. In DNA, the CDR3 is TGCAGCGTTGGAGGACAGGGGTGGAACACTGAAGCTTTCTTT.